These T cell receptor beta chains were read from a single sample in a study of blood T cells in healthy people across ages. Via MiXCR, TCRdb re-called the 5' RACE reads, giving one row per CDR3 protein. The sample holds over 500,000 distinct CDR3 sequences, roughly half seen once. The sample was blood. These receptors were obtained from a woman older than 75 in good health. The CDR3 runs from the conserved cysteine through the conserved F or W. A D gene is named only where the DNA matches it firmly. Size values are once, few and many counts, or a class for expanded clones, and some rows have none.

TRBJ1-5 | TRBV20-1 | NA | NA | TGCAGTGCGGGGGGGGCGAGTCAGCCCCAGCATTTT | CSAGGASQPQHF
TRBJ2-7 | TRBV7-9 | NA | NA | TGTGCCAGCAGCTTAGGTTTGCCTAGCCGGCGGACAACCTACGAGCAGTACTTC | CASSLGLPSRRTTYEQYF
TRBJ1-2 | TRBV20-1 | NA | NA | TGCAGTGCTCCGGGGCAGGGCGGCTGGTCTAACTATGGCTACACCTTC | CSAPGQGGWSNYGYTF
TRBJ1-5 | TRBV20-1 | few | NA | TGTAGTGCTGGAGGGGGGGGGTACGATCAGCCCCAGCATTTT | CSAGGGGYDQPQHF
TRBJ2-7 | TRBV7-2 | many | TRBD1 | TGTGCCAGCAGCTCCCTATTCGGAAGACAGGGACAATCCTACGAGCAGTACTTC | CASSSLFGRQGQSYEQYF
TRBJ2-4 | TRBV7-2 | NA | NA | TGCGCCAGCAGCTTAAACGGGGGCATTCAGTACTTC | CASSLNGGIQYF
TRBJ2-1 | TRBV28 | NA | NA | TGTGCCAGCAGTTCCGCAGGGGATCCCCTTAGCTCCTACAATGAGCAGTTCTTC | CASSSAGDPLSSYNEQFF
TRBJ2-1 | TRBV24-1 | NA | NA | TGTGCCACCAGTGCCCTCGAAGGAGGGGAGCGCGGCAATGAGCAGTTCTTC | CATSALEGGERGNEQFF
TRBJ2-5 | TRBV5-1 | few | NA | TGCGCCAGCAGCGACGAGTCCGGGGATAAAGAGACCCAGTACTTC | CASSDESGDKETQYF
TRBJ2-5 | TRBV9 | many | TRBD1 | TGTGCCAGCAGTGGGACAGGATTACCAGGGGAGACCCAGTACTTC | CASSGTGLPGETQYF
TRBJ1-1 | TRBV6-5 | NA | NA | TGTGCCAGCAGTTACGCGGTGGAGTCTGCTGAAGCTTTCTTT | CASSYAVESAEAFF
TRBJ1-5 | TRBV6-6 | NA | NA | TGTGCCAGCTCGGGCAGGGAAAGTCAGCCCCAGCATTTT | CASSGRESQPQHF
TRBJ2-5 | TRBV24-1 | NA | NA | TGTGCCACCTCGCCTAAACAGGAAAAAGAGACCCAGTACTTC | CATSPKQEKETQYF
TRBJ2-7 | TRBV25-1 | NA | NA | TGTGCCAGCAGTGAGGGCAGGACTGCCTACGAGCAGTACTTC | CASSEGRTAYEQYF
TRBJ2-1 | TRBV20-1 | many | TRBD2 | TGCAGTGCGGGACCCAGCGGGGGGAAGCACAATGAGCAGTTCTTC | CSAGPSGGKHNEQFF
TRBJ2-5 | TRBV7-9 | NA | NA | TGTGCCAGCAGCTTAGAGGGCCGACCGGGGGAGCAGTACTTC | CASSLEGRPGEQYF
TRBJ2-7 | TRBV19 | NA | TRBD1 | TGTGCCAGTAGCCAGAACCACCGGGACAGGGTAGGTCGGCAGTACTTC | CASSQNHRDRVGRQYF
TRBJ1-2 | TRBV20-1 | few | TRBD1 | TGCAGTGCTAGATCGGACAGGGGGCATCGGGGCTACACCTTC | CSARSDRGHRGYTF
TRBJ1-5 | TRBV12-3/TRBV12-4 | many | NA | TGTGCCAGCAGCCCGATCGGGGCTCAGCCCCAGCATTTT | CASSPIGAQPQHF
TRBJ1-4 | TRBV5-1 | few | TRBD1 | TGCGCCAGCAGCATAGGACAGGGGAATGAAAAACTGTTTTTT | CASSIGQGNEKLFF
TRBJ2-1 | TRBV5-6 | NA | TRBD2 | TGTGCCAGCAGCTTGGGGGAGCGGACTAGCGGGAGAGCCCACAATGAGCAGTTCTTC | CASSLGERTSGRAHNEQFF
TRBJ2-2 | TRBV24-1 | NA | TRBD1 | TGTGCCACCAGTGATTCGCGACAGGGGGCTGGGACCGGGGAGCTGTTTTTT | CATSDSRQGAGTGELFF
TRBJ2-1 | TRBV28 | many | TRBD1 | TGTGCCAGCAGCCCGCTCCCGGGACAGGGGAATGAGCAGTTCTTC | CASSPLPGQGNEQFF
TRBJ2-1 | TRBV20-1 | many | TRBD2 | TGCAGTTCATACACTAGCGGGAACTACAATGAGCAGTTCTTC | CSSYTSGNYNEQFF
TRBJ1-2 | TRBV29-1 | NA | TRBD1 | TGCAGCGTTGACGGCGGACAGGGAGGCTACACCTTC | CSVDGGQGGYTF
TRBJ2-3 | TRBV24-1 | few | TRBD2 | TGTGCCACCAGTGATTCCCGCGGAGCGGGGGCGATCACAGATACGCAGTATTTT | CATSDSRGAGAITDTQYF
TRBJ2-3 | TRBV9 | many | NA | TGTGCCAGCAGCGTAGGTTCCAGGAATGGAGATACGCAGTATTTT | CASSVGSRNGDTQYF
TRBJ1-6 | TRBV27 | NA | TRBD1 | TGTGCCAGCAGCGCTTTAGACAGGGGATTAGGTTCACCCCTCCACTTT | CASSALDRGLGSPLHF
TRBJ1-5 | TRBV20-1 | once | TRBD1 | TGCAGTGCTAGAAGGACAGGGGAGAGTCAGCCCCAGCATTTT | CSARRTGESQPQHF
TRBJ2-1 | TRBV3-1 | NA | NA | TGTGCCAGCAGCCAAGGGGGAAGTCGCTACAATGAGCAGTTCTTC | CASSQGGSRYNEQFF
TRBJ1-5 | TRBV20-1 | few | NA | TGCAGTGCTAATGACTACTCCCTTTTCAATCAGCCCCAGCATTTT | CSANDYSLFNQPQHF
TRBJ2-3 | TRBV5-1 | few | NA | TGCGCCAGCAGCGTGGTAGGGCTGACAGATACGCAGTATTTT | CASSVVGLTDTQYF
TRBJ2-7 | TRBV20-1 | many | TRBD2 | TGCAGTGCCCCGAGAGCGGGATTCGACGAGCAGTACTTC | CSAPRAGFDEQYF
TRBJ2-3 | TRBV20-1 | once | NA | TGCAGTGCTAGCCGCGCCGGACAGTTTCTGAGCACAGATACGCAGTATTTT | CSASRAGQFLSTDTQYF
TRBJ2-7 | TRBV13 | NA | NA | TGTGCCAGCAGCTTCAGACTCTCCTACGAGCAGTACTTC | CASSFRLSYEQYF
TRBJ2-5 | TRBV7-9 | once | TRBD1 | TGTGCCAGCAGCTACCCCAGGGGGGAGACCCAGTACTTC | CASSYPRGETQYF
TRBJ1-1 | TRBV12-3/TRBV12-4 | NA | TRBD1 | TGTGCCAGCAGTCACCCGGGACAGGGAGTCACTGAAGCTTTCTTT | CASSHPGQGVTEAFF
TRBJ2-1 | TRBV7-2 | NA | NA | TGTGCCAGCAGCTTAAGACAGAAACAGGGTGATGAGCAGTTCTTC | CASSLRQKQGDEQFF
TRBJ2-5 | TRBV11-2 | NA | NA | TGTGCCAGCAGCCCTACCCTCTCCGAGAGTAAGGAGCAGTACTTC | CASSPTLSESKEQYF